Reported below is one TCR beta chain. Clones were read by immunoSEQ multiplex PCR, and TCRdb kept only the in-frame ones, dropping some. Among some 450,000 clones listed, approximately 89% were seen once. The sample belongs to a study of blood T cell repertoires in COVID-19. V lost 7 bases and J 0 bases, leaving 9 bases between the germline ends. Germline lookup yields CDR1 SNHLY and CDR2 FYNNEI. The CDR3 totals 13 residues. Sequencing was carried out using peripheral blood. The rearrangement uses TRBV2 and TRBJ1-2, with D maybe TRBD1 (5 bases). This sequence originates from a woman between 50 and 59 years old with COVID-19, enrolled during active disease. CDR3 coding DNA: TGTGCCAGCATAGGGGAAGCTAACTATGGCTACACCTTC. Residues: CASIGEANYGYTF.